A selection of T cell receptor beta chains follows, all from one sample in a study of long-term antiretroviral therapy in people with HIV. The assay was immunoSEQ multiplex PCR, and TCRdb's table has in-frame clones only and misses some. The profile shows about 38,000 clones, around 86% of them singletons. The sequencing used unsorted PBMCs, collected 1.5 years after starting antiretroviral therapy. The receptors originated from a man aged 18 to 29 with HIV. CDR3s include the opening cysteine and the closing phenylalanine or tryptophan. A D gene is named only where the DNA matches it firmly. Some rows mark clone size as missing; the rest say once, few, many or name a class of expanded clone.

V	D	size	J	CDR3	DNA
TRBV28	.	.	TRBJ1-5	CASIPAGVLNQPQHF	TGTGCCAGCATCCCCGCGGGAGTGCTCAATCAGCCCCAGCATTTT
TRBV7-9	TRBD1	.	TRBJ1-1	CASRYGTGGTEAFF	TGTGCCAGCAGGTACGGGACAGGGGGCACTGAAGCTTTCTTT
TRBV5-4	.	few	TRBJ2-3	CASSLILADTQYF	TGTGCCAGCAGCTTGATCCTAGCCGATACGCAGTATTTT
TRBV19	.	.	TRBJ1-1	CASSFRGEYTEAFF	TGTGCCAGTAGTTTTCGCGGGGAGTACACTGAAGCTTTCTTT
TRBV7-6	.	.	TRBJ2-5	CASSFLGETQYF	TGTGCCAGCAGCTTTTTGGGGGAGACCCAGTACTTC
TRBV5-1	TRBD2	.	TRBJ2-7	CASSYGTTYEQYF	TGCGCCAGCAGCTACGGGACTACTTACGAGCAGTACTTC
TRBV5-1	TRBD2	.	TRBJ2-3	CASSPFAGGSTDTQYF	TGCGCCAGCAGCCCCTTTGCGGGAGGGAGCACAGATACGCAGTATTTT
TRBV19	.	.	TRBJ2-6	CASSIPGAAGANVLTF	TGTGCCAGTAGTATACCAGGGGCGGCTGGGGCCAACGTCCTGACTTTC
TRBV27	.	.	TRBJ1-1	CASSSRRVPGMNTEAFF	TGTGCCAGCAGTTCCCGGAGGGTTCCCGGAATGAACACTGAAGCTTTCTTT
TRBV19	TRBD2	.	TRBJ2-3	CASSPIAGASTDTQYF	TGTGCCAGTAGTCCGATAGCGGGAGCCTCCACAGATACGCAGTATTTT
TRBV15	.	.	TRBJ1-3	CATSRGRGGAPGNTIYF	TGTGCCACCAGCAGAGGTCGGGGGGGCGCACCCGGAAACACCATATATTTT
TRBV4-1	.	.	TRBJ1-1	CASSQVGDTEAFF	TGCGCCAGCAGCCAAGTTGGGGATACTGAAGCTTTCTTT
TRBV19	TRBD2	.	TRBJ2-2	CASSKFRTSGRTNTGELFF	TGTGCCAGTAGTAAGTTTCGGACTAGCGGGAGGACGAACACCGGGGAGCTGTTTTTT